This T cell receptor (beta chain) was recorded in a study of post-analysis software for immune sequencing data (dated by TCRdb to the mid-2010s). Context from the whole study: Relapsing-remitting, secondary progressive and progressive-relapsing multiple sclerosis were recorded as disease courses, and subtype annotation was lacking for some patients. Patient repertoires were compared against 11 previously published healthy control repertoires from donors aged 6 to 25 years. A subset of samples was prepared in parallel using single-end sample barcoding, then pooled and co-amplified after Illumina adapter ligation. Overall results and qualifications from the work: Compared with controls, multiple sclerosis patients had significantly lower normalized Chao1 diversity, a finding suggesting substantial peripheral T-cell clonal expansion. Direct clustering with F measure showed strong co-clustering of samples prepared in the same batch, prompting a batch-effect correction. The control group was slightly older than the multiple sclerosis patient group. Patients showed significantly higher frequencies than controls for a handful of TRBV segments, among them TRBV5-6, TRBV5-1 and TRBV20-1.

The library was generated by PCR. Instrument on record: Illumina HiSeq 2500. To reduce PCR and sequencing biases, unique molecular identifiers were built into the TCR beta cDNA libraries. About 500,000 cDNA molecules were obtained for every 1 to 10 million input T cells, so each molecule roughly corresponded to one T cell. Patient libraries were prepared and sequenced with the same protocol used for the earlier healthy control dataset. Samples belonging to the same batch were prepared together, multiplexed and sequenced on a shared HiSeq lane. The source study handled its data this way. MIGEC handled the raw barcoded reads, throwing out single-read molecular identifier groups before consensus assembly and CDR3 extraction. VDJtools was used for post-analysis of the clonotype tables, with diversity normalized by down-sampling every dataset to the smallest sample size. Repertoire overlap clustering matched CDR3 amino acid but not nucleotide sequences to correct batch-related cross-sample contamination. TCRdb redid the processing of the public reads, applying fastp at Q25 and MiXCR, and retained in-frame beta chains. Every CDR3 protein is listed once, alongside the most common genes and DNA of its rows. The V and J calls and clone size are TCRdb's, not the authors'. This sample holds roughly 410,000 distinct CDR3 sequences; around a third were observed only once. The top ten clones comprise 13% of the sample.

V is cut by 10 bases and J by 5 bases, and the space between the germline ends is 18 bases. The CDR3 has 14 amino acids, counting the end cysteine and phenylalanine. The sequence is cut down to CDR3 DNA, 42 bases in frame from base 1. Sequences MNHNS (CDR1) and SASEGT (CDR2) are obtained from the germline V gene. In its sample, this clonotype was seen a few times. No cognate antigen has been identified for it. Base qualities are not recorded, but no much larger clone differs from it by a single base. To demonstrate the VDJtools post-analysis software, the study profiled TCR beta repertoires from the peripheral blood of 10 to 15 young patients with multiple sclerosis. The multiple sclerosis patients were children and adolescents between roughly 6 and 15 years of age.

This sequence originates from a girl under 18 with multiple sclerosis. Recombination connected TRBV6-1 to TRBJ2-1; the D region may be TRBD1 or TRBD2, each matching 5 bases equally. Sample: blood. The DNA sequence is as follows: TGTGCCACTACCCGAGGGGTAATAAACAATGAGCAGTTCTTC. This is translated as CATTRGVINNEQFF.